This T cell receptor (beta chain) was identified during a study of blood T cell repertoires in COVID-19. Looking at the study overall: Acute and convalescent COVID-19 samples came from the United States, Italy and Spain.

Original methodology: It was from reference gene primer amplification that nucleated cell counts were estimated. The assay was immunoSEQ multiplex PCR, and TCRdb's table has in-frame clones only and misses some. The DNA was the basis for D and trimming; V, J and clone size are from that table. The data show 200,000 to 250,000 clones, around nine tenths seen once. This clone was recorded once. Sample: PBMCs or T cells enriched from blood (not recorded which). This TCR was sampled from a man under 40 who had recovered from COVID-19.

The CDR3 bases are TGTGCCTGGAAGGGGACAGCCAATTCACCCCTCCACTTT. This sequence encodes CAWKGTANSPLHF. The chain employs TRBV30 and TRBJ1-6; 7 bases are shared with TRBD1. Germline CDR1 is GTSNPN and CDR2 is SVGIG (reference sequence). The CDR3 covers 13 residues. Trimming at V came to 4 bases and at J to 7 bases, leaving 4 bases not matched to a gene.